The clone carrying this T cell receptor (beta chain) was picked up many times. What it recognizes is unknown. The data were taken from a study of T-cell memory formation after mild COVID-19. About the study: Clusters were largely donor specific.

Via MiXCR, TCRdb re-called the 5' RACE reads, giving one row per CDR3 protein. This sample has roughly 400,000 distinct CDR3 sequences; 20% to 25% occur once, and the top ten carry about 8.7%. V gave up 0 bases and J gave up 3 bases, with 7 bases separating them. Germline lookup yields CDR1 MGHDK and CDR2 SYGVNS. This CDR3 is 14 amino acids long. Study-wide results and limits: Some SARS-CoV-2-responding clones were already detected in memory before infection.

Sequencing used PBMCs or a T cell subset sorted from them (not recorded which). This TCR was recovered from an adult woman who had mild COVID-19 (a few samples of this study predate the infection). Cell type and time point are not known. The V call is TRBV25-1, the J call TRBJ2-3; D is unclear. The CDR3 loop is CASSEYSLTDTQYF. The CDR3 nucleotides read TGTGCCAGCAGTGAATACTCCCTTACAGATACGCAGTATTTT.